The clone carrying this T cell receptor (beta chain) was counted at least ten times. Its antigen is not known. The source of the sample is a study of T cell repertoires in cytomegalovirus infection. Overall study: In public TCR beta signatures, there were indications of both CMV infection and matching HLA type.

MiXCR, applied by TCRdb to the reads, yields one record per CDR3 protein. The table has about 920,000 distinct CDR3 sequences, more than 25% seen once. V lost 7 bases, J lost 3 bases, and 11 bases stayed unmatched. In germline, CDR1 is SGHTA, CDR2 FQGNSA. The CDR3 totals 15 residues. Overall study results and limits: Cumulative frequency of public TCR beta families picked out carriers of CMV plus the relevant HLA. Dominating the ex vivo response were TCR beta clonotypes that were CMV-specific and HLA-C-restricted.

Sequenced here: cultured CD8+ T cells from PBMCs, sampled from culture after CMV antigen stimulation. The chain uses TRBV7-2 and TRBJ1-2; 7 nucleotides align to TRBD1. This receptor was obtained from a human donor in good health (CMV status not recorded). Some clones in this sample may be carry-over from other donors' samples. CDR3 loop: CASTLLDRRDYGYTF. CDR3 in DNA: TGTGCCAGCACCCTATTGGACAGGCGTGACTATGGCTACACCTTC.